One sample yielded the 21 T cell receptor beta chains listed below, sequenced in a study of CXCR3-negative and CXCR3-positive naive CD8 T cells. TRB cDNA was prepared as libraries by UMI-labeled 5' RACE. TCRdb re-called the 5' RACE reads, yielding one record per CDR3 amino acid sequence without DNA. The sample data list roughly 90,000 distinct CDR3 sequences. Sample: naive CXCR3- CD8+ T cells from blood. Sample subset: CD45RO-CCR7+CD27+CD95- naive CD8+ T cells lacking CXCR3 (TNR3-). These receptors all come from a human donor in good health. Some clones in this sample may be carry-over from other donors' samples.

The genes are TRBV29-1 and TRBJ2-7; TCRdb's D call, TRBD2, is unchecked because there is no DNA. Per the germline V gene, CDR1 is SQVTM and CDR2 is ANQGSEA. This CDR3 has 14 residues. This CDR3 is CSVEGGRAPYEQYF.

The gene calls are TRBV21-1 and TRBJ1-1. TRBV21-1 is a documented pseudogene. The CDR3 totals 15 residues. CDR3 residues: CASSKGRARDTEAFF.

The genes are TRBV11-2 and TRBJ2-1; without DNA, the TCRdb call of TRBD1 cannot be checked. The germline V gene encodes CDR1 SGHAT and CDR2 FQNNGV. The CDR3 extends over 14 amino acids. This CDR3 reads CASSWIARGNEQFF. Using reference TRBV11-2 and TRBJ2-1 for the parts outside the CDR3, the full variable domain is EAGVAQSPRYKIIEKRQSVAFWCNPISGHATLYWYQQILGQGPKLLIQFQNNGVVDDSQLPKDRFSAERLKGVDSTLKIQPAKLEDSAVYLCASSWIARGNEQFFGPGTRLTVL.

This chain connects TRBV28 to TRBJ2-1. This CDR3 region has 11 residues. In germline, CDR1 is MDHEN, CDR2 SYDVKM. The CDR3 reads CASSSLYEQFF.

This clonotype counts as medium-sized by frequency. The CDR3 sequence is CASSPATSYNEQFF. The chain combines TRBV14 with TRBJ2-1; TCRdb calls TRBD2, which cannot be checked without DNA. Germline CDR1 is SGHDN and CDR2 is FVKESK. This CDR3 region has 14 residues.

The chain couples TRBV6-5 to TRBJ2-5. This CDR3 is 14 amino acids long. Germline V gene sequence: CDR1 MNHEY, CDR2 SVGAGI. This CDR3 reads CASSYGWTEETQYF.

The V call is TRBV5-1, the J call TRBJ2-1; the TRBD2 assignment by TCRdb is unverifiable without DNA. This CDR3 region has 12 residues. From germline, CDR1 is SGHRS and CDR2 YFSETQ. CDR3: CASSLVGEEQFF.

V usage is TRBV28 and J usage is TRBJ2-7; no DNA is available, so the TRBD1 call from TCRdb remains unchecked. Germline V lookup: CDR1 MDHEN, CDR2 SYDVKM. The CDR3 sequence is 15 residues long. CDR3 sequence: CASSLGTGLVYEQYF.

This chain's CDR3 is CAWSRDGTDTQYF. This chain connects TRBV30 to TRBJ2-3; TCRdb's D gene call, TRBD1, goes unchecked for lack of DNA. Germline assignment: CDR1 GTSNPN and CDR2 SVGIG (reference sequence). This CDR3 is built from 13 residues.

The CDR3 loop is CASSPSEQGQETQYF. The rearrangement uses TRBV6-5 and TRBJ2-5; there is no DNA to check the TCRdb D call of TRBD1. Germline assignment: CDR1 MNHEY and CDR2 SVGAGI. This CDR3 has 15 residues.

CDR3 loop: CSVGKGSYTGELFF. The chain couples TRBV29-1 to TRBJ2-2. The length of the CDR3 is 14 residues. The V gene's germline CDR1 is SQVTM and CDR2 ANQGSEA.

V usage is TRBV5-5 and J usage is TRBJ2-5; TCRdb proposes TRBD1, but this gene call is untestable without DNA. The CDR3 is 16 residues long. CDR1 SGHKS and CDR2 YYEKEE come from the germline V gene (reference sequence). CDR3: CASSLARAGARETQYF.

The chain combines TRBV28 with TRBJ2-2. This CDR3 region has 15 residues. CDR1 and CDR2 from the germline V gene are MDHEN and SYDVKM. CDR3 sequence: CASSPTIPSAGELFF.

V is TRBV29-1 and J is TRBJ2-1; without DNA, the TCRdb call of TRBD1 cannot be checked. This CDR3 spans 12 amino acids. Per the germline V gene, CDR1 is SQVTM and CDR2 is ANQGSEA. CDR3 sequence: CSATVSYNEQFF.

This chain uses TRBV7-9 with TRBJ2-5. CDR3 length equals 12 residues. Germline loops: CDR1 SEHNR, CDR2 FQNEAQ (reference sequence). The CDR3 region is CASSAIQETQYF.

The chain employs TRBV9 and TRBJ2-3; TCRdb gives TRBD2 as the D gene, but with no DNA this cannot be confirmed. Germline assignment: CDR1 SGDLS and CDR2 YYNGEE. The CDR3 is made up of 15 amino acids. The CDR3 loop reads CASRVWGRFTDTQYF.

This rearrangement joins TRBV6-2 or TRBV6-3 to TRBJ2-7. Per germline, CDR1 MNHEY and CDR2 SVGEGT. CDR3 length: 13 amino acids. This CDR3 reads CASSYFGSYEQYF.

The chain recombines TRBV6-1 with TRBJ2-7. The germline V gene encodes CDR1 MNHNS and CDR2 SASEGT. The CDR3 contains 14 residues. The chain's CDR3 is CASSEVELLYEQYF.

The chain employs TRBV30 and TRBJ1-1; TCRdb proposes TRBD1, but this gene call is untestable without DNA. CDR3 length: 14 amino acids. CDR1 and CDR2 (germline): GTSNPN, SVGIG (reference sequence). The CDR3 spells CAWSVMSGLTEAFF.

J is TRBJ2-7 and V is TRBV25-1; TCRdb designates TRBD2, a call that cannot be tested without DNA. Germline V lookup: CDR1 MGHDK, CDR2 SYGVNS. CDR3 length: 15 amino acids. CDR3: CASSDRALYSYEQYF.

The CDR3 sequence: CASSELGGNQPQHF. The chain has TRBV25-1 and TRBJ1-5. The germline gives CDR1 MGHDK, CDR2 SYGVNS. The CDR3 is made up of 14 amino acids.